This is a list of T cell receptor beta chains from one sample in a study of blood T cell repertoires in COVID-19. Using immunoSEQ multiplex PCR, the repertoire was profiled, and TCRdb retains in-frame clones only, with some absent. The table includes around 130,000 clones, 65% to 85% detected once. The sequencing sample was made of PBMCs or T cells enriched from blood (not recorded which). The source of these receptors is a woman aged 25 to 39 who had recovered from COVID-19. CDR3s include the opening cysteine and the closing phenylalanine or tryptophan. Fields, in order: D gene, V gene, J gene, clone size, CDR3 DNA, CDR3 protein. The D gene is left open where the match is weak. Clone size appears in some rows only: once, few, many, or a class for an expanded clone.

-,TRBV27,TRBJ2-7,-,TGTGCCAGCAGTTTAAACAGCCTGGCAACCTACGAGCAGTACTTC,CASSLNSLATYEQYF
TRBD1,TRBV29-1,TRBJ1-2,-,TGCAGCGTCGGGACAGGGGATGGCTACACCTTC,CSVGTGDGYTF
TRBD1,TRBV19,TRBJ1-5,-,TGTGCCAGTAGTATACCCTCCGGGCAGGGGGCTTATCAGCCCCAGCATTTT,CASSIPSGQGAYQPQHF
-,TRBV6-5,TRBJ1-2,-,TGTGCCAGCAGACTTCAGGGATCCAGGGGCTACACCTTC,CASRLQGSRGYTF
-,TRBV5-6,TRBJ2-7,-,TGTGCCAGCAGCTTGGCCGTCGGTAGCGGCTACGAGCAGTACTTC,CASSLAVGSGYEQYF
TRBD2,TRBV29-1,TRBJ2-1,-,TGCAGCGTCCTTCTAGCGGGGGGCCGATCTGGGCAGTTCTTC,CSVLLAGGRSGQFF
-,TRBV10-2,TRBJ2-5,-,TGCGCCAGCAGTGAGTCATCGGAGGGGCAAGAGACCCAGTACTTC,CASSESSEGQETQYF
TRBD1,TRBV7-7,TRBJ2-5,-,TGTGCTAGCAGCTCTGGGACAGGGAGGGAAGAGACCCAGTACTTC,CASSSGTGREETQYF
TRBD2,TRBV18,TRBJ2-1,once,TGTGCCAGCTCACCACCGGGACTAGCGGGTCCGTACCATGAGCAGTTCTTC,CASSPPGLAGPYHEQFF
-,TRBV2,TRBJ1-5,-,TGTGCCAGCAGTGGCCCTATGGGGCGGAGCAATCAGCCCCAGCATTTT,CASSGPMGRSNQPQHF
TRBD2,TRBV27,TRBJ2-7,-,TGTGCCAGCAGCCGACTAGCGGGAAGGGGGGAGCAGTACTTC,CASSRLAGRGEQYF
-,TRBV28,TRBJ2-7,few,TGTGCCAGCAGACCGCAGGGGTACGAGCAGTACTTC,CASRPQGYEQYF
-,TRBV18,TRBJ1-2,-,TGTGCCAGCTCAGCATCACCGGGAGCCTATGGCTACACCTTC,CASSASPGAYGYTF
TRBD2,TRBV19,TRBJ2-7,once,TGTGCCAGTAGTATTTTAGTCGGGAGGTTTTGCGAGCAGTACTTC,CASSILVGRFCEQYF
TRBD1,TRBV11-2,TRBJ1-4,-,TGTGCCAGCAGCTTCGGGACAGGGATTAATGAAAAACTGTTTTTT,CASSFGTGINEKLFF
-,TRBV5-1,TRBJ2-3,-,TGCGCCAGCAGCCATAGTACCGATACGCAGTATTTT,CASSHSTDTQYF
TRBD1,TRBV7-6,TRBJ2-1,-,TGTGCCAGCAACCCAAGGGGGGACAGGGTCCACAATGAGCAGTTCTTC,CASNPRGDRVHNEQFF
-,TRBV19,TRBJ1-4,-,TGTGCCAGTAGTACGGACGGATCCGGGGGAAAACTGTTTTTT,CASSTDGSGGKLFF
TRBD2,TRBV11-2,TRBJ2-1,-,TGTGCCAGCAGCTCCCCCGGGACTAGATACTACAATGAGCAGTTCTTC,CASSSPGTRYYNEQFF
-,TRBV29-1,TRBJ1-2,-,TGCAGCGTTTATAGTATCGGGACATTGTATGGCTACACCTTC,CSVYSIGTLYGYTF
TRBD1,TRBV2,TRBJ1-2,-,TGTGCCAGCAGGGGGGACAGCTTAAACTATGGCTACACCTTC,CASRGDSLNYGYTF
TRBD1,TRBV12-3/TRBV12-4,TRBJ1-1,-,TGTGCCAGCAGTTACCCGCAGGGGGCGACGGCTTTCTTT,CASSYPQGATAFF
TRBD1,TRBV9,TRBJ1-2,-,TGTGCCAGCAGCCCGGGACAGGGGGCTAACTATGGCTACACCTTC,CASSPGQGANYGYTF
TRBD1,TRBV27,TRBJ1-5,few,TGTGCCAGCAGTTTTTTGTTTCGGGGACAGGTGGGCCAGCCCCAGCATTTT,CASSFLFRGQVGQPQHF
TRBD2,TRBV28,TRBJ2-1,-,TGTGCCAGCAGGCCTTCTAGCGGGCGGGGAATCAACAATGAGCAGTTCTTC,CASRPSSGRGINNEQFF
TRBD2,TRBV30,TRBJ2-1,-,TGTGCCTGGAGTCGTAGCGGGCCGCGAAATGAGCAGTTCTTC,CAWSRSGPRNEQFF
-,TRBV7-3,TRBJ2-1,-,TGTGCCAGCAGCTTGGGGGCGAGCTCCTACAATGAGCAGTTCTTC,CASSLGASSYNEQFF
TRBD2,TRBV9,TRBJ2-7,-,TGTGCCAGCCCCCGAACTAGCGGGAGTTATTCATACGAGCAGTACTTC,CASPRTSGSYSYEQYF
TRBD2,TRBV19,TRBJ2-5,-,TGTGCCAGTAGTATAGCTATCGGGGGGGAGACCCAGTACTTC,CASSIAIGGETQYF
TRBD1,TRBV7-8,TRBJ1-1,once,TGTGCCAGCAGCGTTCGACAGGGCCCTAACACTGAAGCTTTCTTT,CASSVRQGPNTEAFF
-,TRBV3-1/TRBV3-2,TRBJ2-1,-,TGTGCCAGCAGCCCCCGACTAGTTCTCTCCAATGAGCAGTTCTTC,CASSPRLVLSNEQFF
-,TRBV5-6,TRBJ2-5,-,TGTGCCAGCAGCTTGGGAGGGTACCAAGAGACCCAGTACTTC,CASSLGGYQETQYF
TRBD2,TRBV29-1,TRBJ2-3,-,TGCAGCGTTGAGTTTTCGTCGGCTAGCGGGAACACAGATACGCAGTATTTT,CSVEFSSASGNTDTQYF
-,TRBV11-2,TRBJ2-4,-,TGTGCCAGCAGTCCCAGGCTTGCCAAAAACATTCAGTACTTC,CASSPRLAKNIQYF
-,TRBV5-1,TRBJ1-5,-,TGCGCCAGCAGCCCAGGGGTTAGCAATCAGCCCCAGCATTTT,CASSPGVSNQPQHF
TRBD1,TRBV27,TRBJ1-1,-,TGTGCCAGCAGGGAAGACAGGGCTAAGACTGAAGCTTTCTTT,CASREDRAKTEAFF
-,TRBV9,TRBJ1-1,-,TGTGCCAGCAGCGTAGCCGTGAACACTGAAGCTTTCTTT,CASSVAVNTEAFF
TRBD1,TRBV5-1,TRBJ1-2,few,TGCGCCAGCAGCTTGGAAGGACAGGGAACACATGGCTACACCTTC,CASSLEGQGTHGYTF
TRBD1,TRBV6-6,TRBJ1-1,-,TGTGCCAGCAGTACAGGGGGGCGGGTCACTGAAGCTTTCTTT,CASSTGGRVTEAFF
-,TRBV7-9,TRBJ2-7,-,TGTGCCAGCAGCTTAGTTCTCGGGGACGAGCAGTACTTC,CASSLVLGDEQYF